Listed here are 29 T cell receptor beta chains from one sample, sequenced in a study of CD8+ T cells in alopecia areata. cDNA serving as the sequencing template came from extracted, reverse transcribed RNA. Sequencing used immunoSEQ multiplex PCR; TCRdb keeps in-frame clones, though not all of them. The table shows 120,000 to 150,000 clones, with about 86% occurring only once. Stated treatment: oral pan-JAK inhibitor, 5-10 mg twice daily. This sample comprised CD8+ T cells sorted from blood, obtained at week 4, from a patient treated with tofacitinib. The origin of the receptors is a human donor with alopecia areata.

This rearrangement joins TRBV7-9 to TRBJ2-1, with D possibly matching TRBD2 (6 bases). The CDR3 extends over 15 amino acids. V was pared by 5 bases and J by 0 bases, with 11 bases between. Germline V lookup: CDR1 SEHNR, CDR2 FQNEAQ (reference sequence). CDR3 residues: CASSHGLPSYNEQFF. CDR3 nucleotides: TGTGCCAGCAGCCATGGACTACCCTCCTACAATGAGCAGTTCTTC.

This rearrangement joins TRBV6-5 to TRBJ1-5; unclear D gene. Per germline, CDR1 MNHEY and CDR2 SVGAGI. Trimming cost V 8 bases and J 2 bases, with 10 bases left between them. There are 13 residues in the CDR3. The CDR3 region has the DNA TGTGCCAGCGCGGTTAGGGGCAATCAGCCCCAGCATTTT. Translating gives CASAVRGNQPQHF.

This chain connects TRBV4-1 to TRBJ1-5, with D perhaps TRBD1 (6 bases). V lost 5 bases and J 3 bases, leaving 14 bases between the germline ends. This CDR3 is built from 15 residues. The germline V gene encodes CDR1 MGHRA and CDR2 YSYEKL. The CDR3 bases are TGCGCCAGCAGCGAAGCGGACAGTCCCAATCAGCCCCAGCATTTT. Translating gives CASSEADSPNQPQHF.

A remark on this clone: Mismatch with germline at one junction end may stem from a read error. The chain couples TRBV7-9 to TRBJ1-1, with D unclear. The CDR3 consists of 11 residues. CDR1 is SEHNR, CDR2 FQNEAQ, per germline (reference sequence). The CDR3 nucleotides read TGTGCCAGCAGCTTGAATACTGAAGCTTTCTTT. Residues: CASSLNTEAFF.

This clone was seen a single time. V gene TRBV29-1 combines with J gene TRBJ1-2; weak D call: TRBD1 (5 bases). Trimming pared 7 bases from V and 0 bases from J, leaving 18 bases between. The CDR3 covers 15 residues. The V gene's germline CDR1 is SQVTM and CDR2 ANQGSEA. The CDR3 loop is CSARTGASANYGYTF. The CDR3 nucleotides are TGCAGCGCCAGAACAGGAGCATCCGCTAACTATGGCTACACCTTC. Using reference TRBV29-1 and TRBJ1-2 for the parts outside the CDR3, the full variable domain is SAVISQKPSRDICQRGTSLTIQCQVDSQVTMMFWYRQQPGQSLTLIATANQGSEATYESGFVIDKFPISRPNLTFSTLTVSNMSPEDSSIYLCSARTGASANYGYTFGSGTRLTVV.

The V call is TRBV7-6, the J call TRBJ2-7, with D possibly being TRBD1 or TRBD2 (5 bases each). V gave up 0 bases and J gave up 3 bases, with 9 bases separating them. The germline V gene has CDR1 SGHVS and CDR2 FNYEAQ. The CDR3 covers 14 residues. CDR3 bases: TGTGCCAGCAGCTTAGCTCCAGGGAGCTACGAGCAGTACTTC. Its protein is CASSLAPGSYEQYF.

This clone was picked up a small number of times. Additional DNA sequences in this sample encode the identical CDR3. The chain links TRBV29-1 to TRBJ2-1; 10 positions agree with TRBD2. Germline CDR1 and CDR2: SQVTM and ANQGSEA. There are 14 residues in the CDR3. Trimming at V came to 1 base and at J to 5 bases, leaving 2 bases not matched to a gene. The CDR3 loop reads CSVEGLAGDNEQFF. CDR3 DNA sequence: TGCAGCGTTGAAGGTCTAGCGGGGGACAATGAGCAGTTCTTC.

Here the CDR3 reads CASSPYGVGGRDEQYF. The CDR3 DNA reads as TGTGCCAGCAGCCCCTACGGTGTCGGGGGCCGGGATGAGCAGTACTTC. The chain carries TRBV7-8 and TRBJ2-7; either TRBD1 or TRBD2 may supply D (6 bases each). This CDR3 is built from 16 residues. The V gene lost 5 bases and the J gene lost 7 bases, with 24 bases spanning the gap. Looked up from germline, CDR1 is SGHVS and CDR2 is FQNEAQ.

The CDR3 spells CASSPDSYTGELFF. CDR3 sequence (DNA): TGTGCCAGCAGTCCCGACAGTTACACCGGGGAGCTGTTTTTT. This rearrangement joins TRBV2 to TRBJ2-2; weak D call: TRBD1 (5 bases). Germline loops: CDR1 SNHLY, CDR2 FYNNEI. V was trimmed by 5 bases and J by 3 bases, leaving 10 bases between them. The CDR3 length is 14 residues.

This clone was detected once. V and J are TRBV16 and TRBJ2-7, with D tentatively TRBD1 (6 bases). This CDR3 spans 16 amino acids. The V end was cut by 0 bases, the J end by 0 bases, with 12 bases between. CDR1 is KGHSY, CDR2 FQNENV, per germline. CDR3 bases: TGTGCCAGCAGCCAATCCCTGGACAGAGCCTCCTACGAGCAGTACTTC. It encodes CASSQSLDRASYEQYF. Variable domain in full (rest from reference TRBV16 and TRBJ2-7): GEEVAQTPKHLVRGEGQKAKLYCAPIKGHSYVFWYQQVLKNEFKFLISFQNENVFDETGMPKERFSAKCLPNSPCSLEIQATKLEDSAVYFCASSQSLDRASYEQYFGPGTRLTVT.

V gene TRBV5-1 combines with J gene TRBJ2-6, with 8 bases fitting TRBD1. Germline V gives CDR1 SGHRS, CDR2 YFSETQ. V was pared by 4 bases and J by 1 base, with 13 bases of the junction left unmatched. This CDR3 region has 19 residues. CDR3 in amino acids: CASSPSPQGVPSGANVLTF. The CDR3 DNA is TGCGCCAGCAGCCCCTCCCCACAGGGGGTACCGTCTGGGGCCAACGTCCTGACTTTC.

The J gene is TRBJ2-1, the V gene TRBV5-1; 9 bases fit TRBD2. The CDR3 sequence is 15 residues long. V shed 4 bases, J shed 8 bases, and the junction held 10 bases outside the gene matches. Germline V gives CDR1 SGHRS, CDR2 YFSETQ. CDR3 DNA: TGCGCCAGCAGCCCGGGACTAGCCCTCGGAGATGAGCAGTTCTTC. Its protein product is CASSPGLALGDEQFF.

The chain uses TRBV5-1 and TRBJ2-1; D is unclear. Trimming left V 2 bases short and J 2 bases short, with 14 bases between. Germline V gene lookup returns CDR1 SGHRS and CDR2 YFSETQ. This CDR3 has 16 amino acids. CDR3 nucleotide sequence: TGCGCCAGCAGCTTCCGGACGGACCAAGCCTACAATGAGCAGTTCTTC. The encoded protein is CASSFRTDQAYNEQFF.

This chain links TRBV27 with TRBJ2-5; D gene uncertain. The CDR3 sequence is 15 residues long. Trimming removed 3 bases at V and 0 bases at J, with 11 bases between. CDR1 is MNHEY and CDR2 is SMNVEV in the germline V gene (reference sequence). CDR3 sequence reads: CASSLGSAHQETQYF. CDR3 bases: TGTGCCAGCAGTTTGGGAAGCGCTCACCAAGAGACCCAGTACTTC.

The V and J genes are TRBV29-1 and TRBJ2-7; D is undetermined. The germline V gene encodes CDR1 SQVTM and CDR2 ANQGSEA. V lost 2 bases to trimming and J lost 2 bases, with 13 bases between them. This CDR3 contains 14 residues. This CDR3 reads CSVELGRSTYEQYF. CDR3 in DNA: TGCAGCGTTGAACTCGGGCGGAGTACCTACGAGCAGTACTTC.

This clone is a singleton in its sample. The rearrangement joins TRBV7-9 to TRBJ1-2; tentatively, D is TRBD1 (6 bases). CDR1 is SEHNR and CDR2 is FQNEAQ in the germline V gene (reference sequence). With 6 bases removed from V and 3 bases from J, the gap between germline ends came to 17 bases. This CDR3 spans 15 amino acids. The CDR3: CASRGETGAHYGYTF. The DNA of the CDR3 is TGTGCCAGCAGGGGGGAGACAGGAGCACACTATGGCTACACCTTC. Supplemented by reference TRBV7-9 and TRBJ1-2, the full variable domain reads DTGVSQNPRHKITKRGQNVTFRCDPISEHNRLYWYRQTLGQGPEFLTYFQNEAQLEKSRLLSDRFSAERPKGSFSTLEIQRTEQGDSAMYLCASRGETGAHYGYTFGSGTRLTVV.

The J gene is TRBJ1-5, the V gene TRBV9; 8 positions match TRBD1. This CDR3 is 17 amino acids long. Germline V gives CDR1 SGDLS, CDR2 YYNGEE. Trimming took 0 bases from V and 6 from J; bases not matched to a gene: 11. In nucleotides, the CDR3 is TGTGCCAGCAGCGTAGGGGACCTAACAGGGGGGAGTCAGCCCCAGCATTTT. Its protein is CASSVGDLTGGSQPQHF.

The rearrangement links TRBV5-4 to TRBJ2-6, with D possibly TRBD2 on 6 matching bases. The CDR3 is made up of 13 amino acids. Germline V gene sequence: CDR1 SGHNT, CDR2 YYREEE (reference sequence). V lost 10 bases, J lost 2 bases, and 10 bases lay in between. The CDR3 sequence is CAPREAGANVLTF. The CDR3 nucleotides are TGTGCCCCCAGGGAGGCTGGGGCCAACGTCCTGACTTTC.

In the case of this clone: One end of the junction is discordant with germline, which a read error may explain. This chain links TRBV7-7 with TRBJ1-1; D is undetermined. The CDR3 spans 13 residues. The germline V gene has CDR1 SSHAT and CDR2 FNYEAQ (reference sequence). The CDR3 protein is CASSRTRNTEAFF. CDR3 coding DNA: TGTGCTAGCAGCCGGACCAGGAACACTGAAGCTTTCTTT.

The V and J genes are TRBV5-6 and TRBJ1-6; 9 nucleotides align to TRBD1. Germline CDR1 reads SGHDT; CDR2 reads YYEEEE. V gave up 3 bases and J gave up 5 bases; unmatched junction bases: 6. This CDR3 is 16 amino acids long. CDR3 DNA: TGTGCCAGCAGCTCGATGACAGGGGGAAATAATTCACCCCTCCACTTT. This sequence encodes CASSSMTGGNNSPLHF.

CDR3 coding DNA: TGTGCCAGCAGCTTAGGTCGGGGGGAACCCCTCCACTTT. Translation: CASSLGRGEPLHF. The gene calls are TRBV13 and TRBJ1-6, with D maybe TRBD1 (5 bases). Per the germline V gene, CDR1 is PRHDT and CDR2 is FYEKMQ (reference sequence). The CDR3 runs to 13 residues. Trimming shortened V by 0 bases and J by 12 bases, and 9 bases separated the two germline ends.

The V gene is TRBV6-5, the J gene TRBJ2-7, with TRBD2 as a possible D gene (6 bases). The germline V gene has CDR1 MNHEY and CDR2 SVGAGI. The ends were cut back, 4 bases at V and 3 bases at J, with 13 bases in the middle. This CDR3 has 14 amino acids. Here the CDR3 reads CASSSPADYYEQYF. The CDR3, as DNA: TGTGCCAGCAGTTCCCCGGCGGACTACTACGAGCAGTACTTC.

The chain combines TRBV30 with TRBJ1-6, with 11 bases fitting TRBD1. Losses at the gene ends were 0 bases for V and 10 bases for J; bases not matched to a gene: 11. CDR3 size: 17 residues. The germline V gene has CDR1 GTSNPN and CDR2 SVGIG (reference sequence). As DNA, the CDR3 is TGTGCCTGGAGTGTACAAGGATGGACAGGGGGCTACTCACCCCTCCACTTT. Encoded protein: CAWSVQGWTGGYSPLHF.

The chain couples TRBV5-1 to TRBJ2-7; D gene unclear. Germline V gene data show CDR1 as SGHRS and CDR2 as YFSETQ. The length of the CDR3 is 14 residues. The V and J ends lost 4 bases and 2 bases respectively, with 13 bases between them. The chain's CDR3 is CASSPAGTAYEQYF. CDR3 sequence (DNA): TGCGCCAGCAGCCCCGCCGGCACGGCCTACGAGCAGTACTTC. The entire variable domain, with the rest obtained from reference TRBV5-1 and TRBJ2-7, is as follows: KAGVTQTPRYLIKTRGQQVTLSCSPISGHRSVSWYQQTPGQGLQFLFEYFSETQRNKGNFPGRFSGRQFSNSRSEMNVSTLELGDSALYLCASSPAGTAYEQYFGPGTRLTVT.

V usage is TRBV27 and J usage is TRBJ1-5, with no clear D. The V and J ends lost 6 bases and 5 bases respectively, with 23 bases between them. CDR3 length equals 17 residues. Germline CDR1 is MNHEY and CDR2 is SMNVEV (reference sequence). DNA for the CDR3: TGTGCCAGCAGCCCCCGCCCCCAGACACAGCCCTATCAGCCCCAGCATTTT. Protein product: CASSPRPQTQPYQPQHF.

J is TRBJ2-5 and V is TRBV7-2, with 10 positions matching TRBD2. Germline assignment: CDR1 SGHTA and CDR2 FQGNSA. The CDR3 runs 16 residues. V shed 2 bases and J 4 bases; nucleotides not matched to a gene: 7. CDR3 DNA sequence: TGTGCCAGCAGCTTATCCAGCGGGGGGGAGGCAGAGACCCAGTACTTC. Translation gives CASSLSSGGEAETQYF.

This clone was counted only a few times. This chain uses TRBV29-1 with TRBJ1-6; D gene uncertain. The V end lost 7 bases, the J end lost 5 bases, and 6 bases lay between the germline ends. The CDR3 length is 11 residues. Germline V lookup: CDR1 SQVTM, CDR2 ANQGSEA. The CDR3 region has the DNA TGCAGCGCTGGGGATAATTCACCCCTCCACTTT. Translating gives CSAGDNSPLHF.

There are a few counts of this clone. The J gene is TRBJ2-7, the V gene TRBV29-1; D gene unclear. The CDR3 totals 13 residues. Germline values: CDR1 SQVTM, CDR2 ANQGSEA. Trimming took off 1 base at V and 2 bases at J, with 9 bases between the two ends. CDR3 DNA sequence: TGCAGCGTTGAAGCACACGGACCCTACGAGCAGTACTTC. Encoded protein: CSVEAHGPYEQYF.

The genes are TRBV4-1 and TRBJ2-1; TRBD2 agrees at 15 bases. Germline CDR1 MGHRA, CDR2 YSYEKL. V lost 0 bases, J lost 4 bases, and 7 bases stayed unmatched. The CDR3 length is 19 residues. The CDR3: CASSQEIGTSGGIYNEQFF. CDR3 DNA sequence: TGCGCCAGCAGCCAAGAAATCGGGACTAGCGGGGGGATTTACAATGAGCAGTTCTTC.